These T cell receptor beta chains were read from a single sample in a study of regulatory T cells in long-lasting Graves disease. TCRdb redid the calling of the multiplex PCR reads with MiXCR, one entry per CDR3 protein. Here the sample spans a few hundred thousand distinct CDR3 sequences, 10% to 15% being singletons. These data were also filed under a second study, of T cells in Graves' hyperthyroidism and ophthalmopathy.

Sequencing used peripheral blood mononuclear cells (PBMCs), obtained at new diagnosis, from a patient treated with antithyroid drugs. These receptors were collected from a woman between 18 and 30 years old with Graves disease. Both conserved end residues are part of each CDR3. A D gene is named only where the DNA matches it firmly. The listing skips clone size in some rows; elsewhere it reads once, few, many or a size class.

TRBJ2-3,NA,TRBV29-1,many,CSVLVRDPRHSTDTQYF,TGCAGCGTTCTCGTTAGGGACCCCCGTCATAGCACAGATACGCAGTATTTT
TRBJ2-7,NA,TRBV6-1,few,CASSPLASTSYEQYF,TGTGCCAGCAGCCCCCTAGCGAGTACCTCCTACGAGCAGTACTTC
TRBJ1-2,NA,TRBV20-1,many,CSARNRPQAGGYTF,TGCAGTGCTAGGAATAGGCCCCAGGCGGGAGGCTACACCTTC
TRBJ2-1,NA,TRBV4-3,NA,CASSQELAYEQFF,TGCGCCAGCAGCCAAGAACTAGCTTATGAGCAGTTCTTC
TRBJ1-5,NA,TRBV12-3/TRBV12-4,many,CASSPTGTISQHF,TGTGCCAGCAGCCCAACCGGGACAATCTCCCAGCATTTT
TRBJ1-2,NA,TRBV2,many,CASSSNMNYGYTF,TGTGCCAGCAGTTCAAACATGAACTATGGCTACACCTTC
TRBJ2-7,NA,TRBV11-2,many,CASSLIKRNYEQYF,TGTGCCAGCAGCTTGATAAAGCGGAACTACGAGCAGTACTTC
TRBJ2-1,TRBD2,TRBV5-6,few,CASSLVGTSGFSYNEQFF,TGTGCCAGCAGCTTGGTTGGGACTAGCGGATTCTCCTACAATGAGCAGTTCTTC
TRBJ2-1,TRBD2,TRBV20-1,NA,CSARMGLAGESNEQFF,TGCAGTGCTAGAATGGGACTAGCGGGAGAGTCCAATGAGCAGTTCTTC
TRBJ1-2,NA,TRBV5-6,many,CASSAGRGRDGYTF,TGTGCCAGCAGCGCGGGTCGGGGTCGCGATGGCTACACCTTC
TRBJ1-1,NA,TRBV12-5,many,CASGLGVGNTEAFF,TGTGCTAGTGGTTTGGGCGTGGGGAACACTGAAGCTTTCTTT
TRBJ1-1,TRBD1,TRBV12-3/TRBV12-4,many,CASSSAGTGGVGAFF,TGTGCCAGCAGCTCCGCCGGGACAGGGGGCGTCGGAGCTTTCTTT
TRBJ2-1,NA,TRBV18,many,CASSRRGDPSSYNEQFF,TGTGCCAGCTCACGGCGAGGGGATCCTAGCTCCTACAATGAGCAGTTCTTC
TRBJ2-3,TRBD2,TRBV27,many,CASSSRGGGGRDTQYF,TGTGCCAGCAGTTCCCGGGGGGGGGGCGGGAGAGATACGCAGTATTTT
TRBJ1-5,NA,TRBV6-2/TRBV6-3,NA,CASSLPGVISNQPQHF,TGTGCCAGCAGTTTACCGGGAGTTATTAGCAATCAGCCCCAGCATTTT
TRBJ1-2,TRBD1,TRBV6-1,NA,CASSDTRDRGPRGYTF,TGTGCCAGTAGTGACACCCGGGACAGGGGGCCTCGGGGCTACACCTTC
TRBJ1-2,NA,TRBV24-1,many,CATSDLLGGSFDGYTF,TGTGCCACCAGTGATTTGTTGGGGGGATCGTTTGATGGCTACACCTTC
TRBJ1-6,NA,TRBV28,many,CASRRILLDNSPLHF,TGTGCCAGCAGGAGAATCCTTTTAGATAATTCACCCCTCCACTTT
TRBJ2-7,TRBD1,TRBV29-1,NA,CSVESGQGLGEQYF,TGCAGCGTTGAGTCGGGACAGGGGTTGGGGGAGCAGTACTTC
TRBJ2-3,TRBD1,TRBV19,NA,CASSPTGGGADTQYF,TGTGCCAGTAGTCCCACAGGGGGCGGGGCAGATACGCAGTATTTT
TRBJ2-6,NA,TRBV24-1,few,CATSDGAYSGANVLTF,TGTGCCACCAGTGACGGGGCCTACTCTGGGGCCAACGTCCTGACTTTC
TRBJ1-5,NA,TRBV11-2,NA,CASSFQNSQYSNQPQHF,TGTGCCAGCAGCTTTCAGAACAGCCAATATAGCAATCAGCCCCAGCATTTT
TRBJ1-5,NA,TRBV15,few,CATSPRDQPQHF,TGTGCCACCAGCCCCAGGGACCAGCCCCAGCATTTT
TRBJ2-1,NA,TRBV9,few,CASSVRGSSYNEQFF,TGTGCCAGCAGCGTACGGGGAAGCTCCTACAATGAGCAGTTCTTC
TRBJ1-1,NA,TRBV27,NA,CASSRREGTEAFF,TGTGCCAGCAGCCGTAGGGAGGGCACTGAAGCTTTCTTT
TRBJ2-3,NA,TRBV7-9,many,CASSLIKVRASTDTQYF,TGTGCCAGCAGCTTAATCAAGGTCAGGGCGAGCACAGATACGCAGTATTTT
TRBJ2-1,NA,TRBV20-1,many,CSARVLQANEQFF,TGCAGTGCTAGAGTGTTACAGGCCAATGAGCAGTTCTTC
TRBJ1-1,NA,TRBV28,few,CASSFVGSMNTEAFF,TGTGCCAGCAGTTTCGTGGGATCCATGAACACTGAAGCTTTCTTT
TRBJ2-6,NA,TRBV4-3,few,CASSHGWLGSGANVLTF,TGCGCCAGCAGCCATGGGTGGCTGGGCTCTGGGGCCAACGTCCTGACTTTC
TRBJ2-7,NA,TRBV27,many,CASSLKQGVDEQYF,TGTGCCAGCAGTTTAAAACAGGGTGTCGACGAGCAGTACTTC
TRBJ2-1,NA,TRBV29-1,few,CSVEQSSYNEQFF,TGCAGCGTTGAACAGTCGTCCTACAATGAGCAGTTCTTC
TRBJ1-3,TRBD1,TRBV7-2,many,CASSSIGGTGVPYSGNTIYF,TGTGCCAGCAGCTCCATTGGGGGAACAGGGGTCCCCTACTCTGGAAACACCATATATTTT
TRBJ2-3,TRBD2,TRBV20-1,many,CSAIDPGDYTDTQYF,TGCAGTGCTATCGACCCGGGGGACTACACAGATACGCAGTATTTT
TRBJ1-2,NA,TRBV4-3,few,CASSQDWGRYGYTF,TGCGCCAGCAGCCAAGATTGGGGAAGGTATGGCTACACCTTC
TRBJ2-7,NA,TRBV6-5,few,CASSYARGPYYEQYF,TGTGCCAGCAGTTATGCCAGGGGTCCCTACTACGAGCAGTACTTC
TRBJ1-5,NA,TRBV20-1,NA,CSAQTWDQGINQPQHF,TGCAGTGCCCAAACTTGGGACCAGGGGATAAATCAGCCCCAGCATTTT
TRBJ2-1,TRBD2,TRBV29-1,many,CSVGEGHEQFF,TGCAGCGTTGGGGAGGGGCATGAGCAGTTCTTC
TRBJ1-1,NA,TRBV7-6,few,CASSLAQGEGTNTEAFF,TGTGCCAGCAGCTTAGCGCAGGGAGAGGGGACGAACACTGAAGCTTTCTTT
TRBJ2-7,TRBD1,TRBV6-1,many,CASSRGQGRTYEQYF,TGTGCCAGCAGCCGAGGACAGGGGAGGACCTACGAGCAGTACTTC
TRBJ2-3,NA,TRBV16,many,CASIGTTSTDTQYF,TGTGCCAGCATCGGGACAACTAGCACAGATACGCAGTATTTT
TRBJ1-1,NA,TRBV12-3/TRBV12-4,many,CASSSVGAVRPNTEAFF,TGTGCCAGCAGTTCAGTAGGGGCCGTCCGCCCGAACACTGAAGCTTTCTTT
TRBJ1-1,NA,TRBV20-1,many,CSAGRGRDAEASF,TGCAGTGCCGGCCGGGGCAGGGATGCTGAAGCTTCCTTT
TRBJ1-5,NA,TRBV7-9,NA,CATTSGGARQPQHF,TGTGCCACCACCTCGGGGGGGGCGAGGCAGCCCCAGCATTTT
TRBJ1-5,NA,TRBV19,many,CASSIRFQNSNQPQHF,TGTGCCAGTAGTATCAGGTTTCAGAATAGCAATCAGCCCCAGCATTTT
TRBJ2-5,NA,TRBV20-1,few,CSATRPGLGRETQYF,TGCAGTGCAACGAGACCCGGACTGGGGAGAGAGACCCAGTACTTC
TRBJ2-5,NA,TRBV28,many,CASSTGQETQYF,TGTGCCAGCAGTACGGGACAAGAGACCCAGTACTTC
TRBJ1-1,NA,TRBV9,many,CASSVEVGRTEAFF,TGTGCCAGCAGCGTAGAGGTGGGGAGGACTGAAGCTTTCTTT
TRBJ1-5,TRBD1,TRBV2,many,CASSARQQGAGKPQHF,TGTGCCAGCAGTGCGCGTCAACAGGGGGCTGGGAAGCCCCAGCATTTT
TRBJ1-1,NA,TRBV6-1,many,CASSLSSFRGTAFF,TGTGCCAGCAGCCTTTCTAGCTTTCGGGGTACGGCTTTCTTT